This record covers a single T cell receptor beta chain. It has no known antigen specificity. The CDR1 and CDR2 encoded by the germline V gene are SQVTM and ANQGSEA. Germline trimming amounts to 7 bases on V and 2 bases on J, with 12 as the count of junction bases outside the gene matches. The CDR3, from cysteine to phenylalanine, totals 16 residues. The retained sequence is limited to the CDR3, 48 bases, with the frame set at the first base. Library prep was done by the immunoSEQ multiplex PCR assay. For the multiplex PCR, a mixture combining 60 forward primers for TCR Vbeta segments and 13 reverse primers for TCR Jbeta segments was used. The CDR3 region of rearranged TCR beta genes was amplified from genomic DNA with a multiplex PCR assay. On the Illumina HiSeq System, the amplified TCR beta libraries were sequenced as 87-base-pair reads. The authors' analysis ran thus. A later analysis tallied around 82 million unique TCR beta chains across the 700 or so repertoires, and approximately 11 million of those chains were shared by two or more donors. A nearest-neighbor algorithm error-corrected the raw reads and collapsed the reads into unique sequences, merging closely related sequences to remove PCR and sequencing errors. V, D and J gene segments were assigned by aligning CDR3 sequences to IMGT reference sequences. For a sequence to be retained, at least a six-nucleotide match to both a V gene segment and a J gene segment was required. A rearrangement counted as productive if the CDR3 had no stop codons and remained in frame with V and J, and every other rearrangement counted as non-productive. CDR3 was defined according to IMGT convention as the region running from the second conserved V-encoded cysteine to the conserved J-encoded phenylalanine. In an earlier analysis of 550 to 650 of the donors, sequences lacking an unambiguous match to a single V gene segment were excluded. In an earlier analysis of approximately 500 of the donors, a V segment was called functional when productive rearrangements were above 56.7%, and segregating when the standard deviation between donors exceeded 5%. A statistical classification framework was built to diagnose cytomegalovirus status from the catalog of TCR beta chain sequences. In a later analysis, V and J genes were assigned by comparing TCR nucleotide sequences against IMGT/GENE-DB human TR gene sequences. In a later analysis, CDR3 sequences and most-parsimonious VDJ recombination scenarios were assigned using the TCRdist pipeline. In a later analysis, each TCR beta chain was defined by its CDR3 amino acid sequence together with its V-gene family, and reads without a unique V-gene family were excluded. To address suspected cross-contamination and a sequencing artifact, a later analysis removed under 600 highly shared, low-generation-probability nucleotide sequences. In a later analysis, a clonal expansion index was calculated for each public chain from normalized within-repertoire ranks of inferred template counts. Generation probabilities in a later analysis came from a VDJ recombination model fitted to out-of-frame rearrangements, and those results were checked against IGoR. A later analysis scored TCR-TCR, TCR-HLA and TCR-CMV co-occurrence with hypergeometric tests, applying a repertoire-size bias correction to TCR pairs. False discovery rates were estimated in a later analysis by permuting HLA or CMV assignments 20 times. In a later analysis, co-occurring TCRs were grouped using DBSCAN, with TCRdist sequence similarity added in when clustering inside HLA-allele-positive subsets. Co-occurrence clustering excluded repertoires with fewer than 30,000 or more than 120,000 public chains, plus five with anomalous nucleotide sharing. This is the immuneACCESS table as TCRdb keeps it, with only in-frame sequences that have V and J called. A part of the clones is gone; compared with another copy, unresolved V genes explain less than half, and the rest is unexplained. V and J calls and clone size come straight from that table; D and trimming were deduced from the DNA. The table for this sample lists about 160,000 clones. 1% to 1.5% of the sample goes to the ten largest clones.

The cohort consisted of some 730 healthy bone marrow donors. Cohort members were all nominally healthy when sampled, although unrecorded immune exposures were likely present. The donor was CMV seronegative and was included in the group of over 300 seronegative cohort members. A peripheral blood sample was collected from each donor, and TCR beta sequencing was performed on peripheral blood mononuclear cells. Genomic DNA was extracted from the blood cell samples with the Qiagen DNeasy Blood Extraction Kit. The data originate from a study of cytomegalovirus exposure and HLA in healthy donors listed by TCRdb under 2017. Background for the entire study: An earlier analysis of 550 to 700 of the donors reported about 250 Gb of sequence data and roughly 100 million unique TCR beta sequences from 190 million or so T cells. A later analysis re-analyzed previously published TCR beta repertoires from about 730 donors and added high-resolution HLA genotyping to study TCR occurrence patterns. The study was designed to test whether signatures of past pathogen exposure could be identified by cataloging public T cell receptors. An early release covering about 600 HLA-typed donors comprised 250 to 350 gigabases of sequencing data and 85 million or so unique TCR sequences. Alongside the repertoire data, information on donor age, sex, ethnicity and CMV serostatus was compiled. On average, 235,054 unique TCR beta nucleotide sequences were sequenced per donor among a few hundred genotyped donors of the cohort, with roughly 18% of those sequences being non-productive. Roughly 5 DR-DQ haplotypes were handled as single units for association and clustering, since linkage in the cohort was strong. Of the roughly 400 genotyped donors, roughly 76% were placed in the genetic ancestry cluster associated with self-reported Caucasian donors. To predict cytomegalovirus infection status, the study combined high-throughput TCR immunosequencing, statistical association of individual TCRs with disease status, and machine learning. Both class I and class II loci were covered by HLA typing, at four-digit resolution. In the later analysis, no new phenotypic data were used to find candidate immune exposures; instead, reliance was placed on TCR beta sequences and their occurrence across donors. The study profiled the T cell repertoires of under 850 subjects by immunosequencing and related them to cytomegalovirus serostatus. Every discovery cohort repertoire had been produced on one sequencing platform. In addition to the first cohort of approximately 670 subjects, a separate validation cohort of around 110 different subjects was used. Typing coverage varied by locus: 629-630 donors for A, B, C, DRB1 and DQB1; roughly 500 for DQA1; 600 to 610 for DPA1; approximately 450 for DPB1. To decide whether each TCR beta V gene segment behaved as functional or pseudogenic, an earlier analysis of some 600 of the donors relied on high-throughput TCR beta sequencing. A later genetic analysis used genome-wide SNP genotypes for about 65% of the 666 donors, treating that subset as a discovery cohort. The paper's findings and limits, for the study overall: Several of the top co-occurrence clusters appeared to be linked to parvovirus B19, influenza, CMV and Epstein-Barr virus, according to a later analysis. The sequencing pipeline was judged likely to have produced a cluster of highly shared sequence variants as a technical artifact. Some IMGT-functional V segments, including TRBV6-2 and TRBV6-3, could not be told apart with the 87-base-pair reads, so those segments were excluded. CMV serostatus was the only immune exposure information available for the cohort. Sequencing depth was assumed to be roughly uniform across donors in the presence/absence analyses, though that assumption may not hold. When HLA alleles, especially DR and DQ, strongly co-occurred, attributing TCR associations to individual alleles was difficult. In this cohort, only TCR beta chains were sequenced, and detectable features were limited by the absence of alpha or paired-chain data. A few of the identified cytomegalovirus-associated TCR beta chains were confirmed in vitro to be specific for cytomegalovirus antigens. In an earlier analysis of more than 450 of the donors, most TCR beta V segments were observed in productive rearrangements about 87% or about 30% of the time, broadly matching IMGT annotations. V-gene and J-gene trimming of TCR beta chains was associated with a missense DCLRE1C variant in a later genetic analysis, and the association was replicated in an independent cohort. At a false discovery rate of 0.05, a later analysis linked about 17,000 TCR beta sequences to specific HLA alleles. Because counts were too low, about 18 rarely observed V segments, including chromosome 9 orphons, were excluded from the earlier analysis of several hundred of the donors. Most TCR sequences were observed very rarely across donors, whereas some public TCRs were present in many individuals. In a later analysis, TCR association rates were found to vary across HLA loci, with the most associated TCRs seen for DRB1 alleles and the fewest for HLA-C alleles. HLA typing was unavailable for some donors at each locus, so association tests used only the typed subset. A further reported finding was that TCR beta sequences accurately predicted the HLA-A and HLA-B alleles for most subjects in the first cohort. The study listed approximately 150 TCR beta chains as associated with cytomegalovirus. Linkage disequilibrium might explain the correlated functional status among segregating V segments, but an unknown experimental factor could not be excluded. The classifier was reported to diagnose cytomegalovirus status with high specificity and sensitivity in both the original and validation cohorts. In a later analysis, most CMV-associated TCR beta chains were found to appear HLA-restricted, with HLA associations seemingly driven largely by CMV exposure. A later analysis found that HLA-associated TCR beta chains were more clonally expanded and had lower generation probabilities than equally common non-associated chains. In a later genetic analysis, fewer N-insertions in productive TCRs were reported among donors in an Asian-associated ancestry cluster than the roughly 700-donor mean. The authors suggested that the approach could potentially be extended to other disease states and immunological phenotypes.

Rearrangement joined TRBV29-1 to TRBJ1-2; 11 bases in between match TRBD1. Sequenced input: PBMCs. This TCR was recovered from a woman aged 60-70 years in good health and CMV-seronegative. The base sequence is TGCAGCGCCTTATTAGGACAGGGGGCTAAAAACTATGGCTACACCTTC. Its amino acids are CSALLGQGAKNYGYTF.